The entry below describes one T cell receptor (beta chain). The sample is drawn from a study of cytomegalovirus exposure and HLA in healthy donors. The PCR had 60 Vbeta and 13 Jbeta primers. Libraries were prepared by immunoSEQ multiplex PCR; TCRdb keeps only in-frame clonotypes and omits some of them. The sample comprises some 140,000 clones, 65% to 75% of which are singletons, and approximately 3% rests with the top ten. The TCR comes from a man younger than 35 in good health and CMV-seronegative. The sample comprised PBMCs.

This CDR3 is CASSPGLAVNEQFF. The CDR3 region has the DNA TGTGCCAGCAGCCCGGGACTAGCTGTAAACGAGCAGTTCTTC. The chain is built from TRBV2 and TRBJ2-1; 9 bases line up with TRBD2. Germline V gene sequence: CDR1 SNHLY, CDR2 FYNNEI. CDR3 size: 14 residues. V lost 6 bases, J lost 10 bases, and 10 bases stayed unmatched.